This entry is about one T cell receptor (beta chain). The target antigen is unknown. This CDR3 is 15 amino acids long. V was trimmed by 0 bases and J by 1 base, leaving 10 bases between them. The V gene's germline CDR1 is MNHNY and CDR2 SVGAGI (reference sequence). The RNA, roughly 0.5 to 1 ug, was put through reverse transcription using random hexamers. A multiplex approach, immunoSEQ multiplex PCR, amplified TCR beta CDR3 across 54 Vbeta and 13 Jbeta. TCRdb used MiXCR to reprocess the immunoSEQ multiplex PCR reads, holding one entry per CDR3 protein. This sample carries approximately 110,000 distinct CDR3 sequences, around 94% of them seen once, and the ten largest clones take over 0.07%. Controls matched for sex and age were healthy donors. TEMRA cells were FACS-enriched, while CD8+ and CD4+ T cells were negatively isolated. The sample belongs to a study of CD8 T cells in Susac syndrome. The study's findings and limits: It was acknowledged in the study that its TCR sequencing and HLA analysis involved a relatively small number of individuals.

This chain uses TRBV6-6 with TRBJ2-7, with D perhaps being TRBD1 or TRBD2 (5 bases each). The TCR originated in a human donor in good health. Sequencing was carried out using CD4+ T cells from PBMCs. The CDR3 DNA reads TGTGCCAGCAGTTACTCAACGGGACGGTCCTACGAGCAGTACTTC. Translation: CASSYSTGRSYEQYF.